This TCR beta chain was recovered during a study of regulatory T cells in long-lasting Graves disease. On the study more broadly: Persistence in Graves' disease denoted antithyroid drug use beyond 5 years alongside positive TSH receptor antibodies.

Time point in this sample: persistent/refractory GD, antithyroid drugs over 5 years with positive TRAb. RNA from PBMCs was the source of the TCR library. Each patient gave around 9.7 milliliters of EDTA-anticoagulated peripheral blood. Arm-PCR of CDR3 regions and iRepertoire HTBI primers were used to build TCR beta libraries. In the study's own analysis: Identification yielded approximately 67 TRBV and 15 or so TRBJ segments across samples. One entry per CDR3 protein results from TCRdb running MiXCR on the multiplex PCR reads. The V and J calls reflect TCRdb's pipeline rather than the authors' work. Of 420,000 or so distinct CDR3 sequences listed, about 25% were seen once; the top ten hold about 26%. A few counts support this clonotype. The antigen remains unidentified. Study results and caveats: Accuracy was possibly reduced by small sample size.

The V and J ends lost 0 bases and 4 bases respectively, with 12 bases between them. This CDR3 contains 15 residues. Germline assignment: CDR1 MGHRA and CDR2 YSYEKL. The sequencing used peripheral blood mononuclear cells (PBMCs), collected when the disease was refractory, from a patient treated with antithyroid drugs. The chain links TRBV4-1 to TRBJ1-1; D gene ambiguous. The source is a female donor with Graves disease. The CDR3: CASSQDLFWGTEAFF. In nucleotides, the CDR3 is TGCGCCAGCAGCCAAGATCTCTTCTGGGGCACTGAAGCTTTCTTT.